The clone carrying this TCR beta chain came up a few times. The target antigen is unknown. A single base separates this from a much larger clone, so it may be a read error. The CDR3 loop spans 13 amino acids. Germline V gives CDR1 SGHTA, CDR2 FQGTGA. These data come from a study of T cells in Graves' hyperthyroidism and ophthalmopathy. The study defined stable Graves' hyperthyroidism as no ophthalmopathy progression within 18 months. Patients showing uncontrolled infection, other autoimmune disease, pregnancy or lactation were ineligible. Amplified regions were TCR beta CDR3 sequences from RNA transcripts. HTBI primers were used for first-round RT-PCR of the TCR CDR3. TCRdb itself ran the multiplex PCR reads through MiXCR, one entry per CDR3 protein. The sample holds around 420,000 distinct CDR3 sequences; roughly 13% are singletons and the top ten take 5% to 6.5%. Study conclusions and caveats: Stable hyperthyroidism and ophthalmopathy were separated using 13 V-J signatures. In validation, the model predicted ophthalmopathy. These predictions came a median about 6.5 months before onset.

The receptor was isolated from a woman aged 18 to 35 with Graves' hyperthyroidism. The sequenced material came from blood. This rearrangement joins TRBV7-3 to TRBJ1-1; TRBD1 is a possible D gene (5 bases). CDR3 nucleotide sequence: TGTGCCAGCAGGCAAGGGGTAAACACTGAAGTTTTCTTT. Amino acids: CASRQGVNTEVFF.